This is a list of T cell receptor beta chains from one sample in a study of spatial heterogeneity in lung cancer. Each CDR3 protein gets one entry after TCRdb re-called the 5' RACE reads with MiXCR. Of some 39,000 distinct CDR3 sequences listed, roughly 7.1% are singletons. Sequenced here: PBMCs, sampled at surgery. All receptors come from a female donor with early-stage non-small cell lung cancer. CDR3s leave out the opening cysteine and the closing phenylalanine or tryptophan. Expanded clones get a size class; other rows say once, few or many, or leave the size out.

V gene,clone size,J gene,CDR3 protein
TRBV7-6,many,TRBJ1-1,ASSPGGAGVEAF
TRBV10-3,many,TRBJ2-3,AISAKTSPDTQY
TRBV5-1,many,TRBJ1-1,ASSLTGMNTEAF
TRBV6-5,-,TRBJ2-1,ASSLAGASSYNEQF
TRBV7-2,-,TRBJ2-5,ASSLDGGVQY
TRBV3-1,many,TRBJ2-7,ASSQRQGDYEQY
TRBV5-1,many,TRBJ2-2,ASSHGGGAGELF
TRBV4-1,-,TRBJ2-5,ASSQVTGTGFQETQY
TRBV5-1,few,TRBJ2-6,ASSPGTGSSGANVLT
TRBV27,few,TRBJ1-4,ASTSPGHSEKLF
TRBV18,few,TRBJ1-1,ASSPPGNRNTEAF
TRBV5-5,many,TRBJ1-3,ASSLDDGNTIY
TRBV7-2,-,TRBJ2-1,ASSFRDNRGEQF
TRBV5-5,-,TRBJ2-7,ASSSLGTGTYEQY
TRBV21-1,-,TRBJ1-1,ASRTGKAF
TRBV6-1,once,TRBJ2-1,ASTWLGGLGEYNEQF
TRBV7-9,-,TRBJ2-5,ASSLDRTEQETQY
TRBV5-4,-,TRBJ2-3,ASSTGGGGRTDTQY
TRBV3-1,-,TRBJ2-4,ASSLPNRQGAKNIQY
TRBV7-9,few,TRBJ1-1,ASSLGTNEAF
TRBV12-3/TRBV12-4,many,TRBJ2-7,ASSWGQALEQY
TRBV12-3/TRBV12-4,few,TRBJ2-7,ASSESGQVTYEQY
TRBV7-6,many,TRBJ1-2,ASSRIGTGKGSGYT
TRBV9,few,TRBJ2-1,ASSPGTVNNEQF
TRBV7-2,many,TRBJ2-3,ASSRGPSTDTQY
TRBV15,many,TRBJ2-7,ATSRDPLDTRPYEQY
TRBV7-9,many,TRBJ2-3,ASSFTGGAADTQY
TRBV6-2/TRBV6-3,many,TRBJ2-3,ASSHEGSGVRDTQY
TRBV18,few,TRBJ2-3,ASSPPEMDTQY
TRBV20-1,many,TRBJ1-1,SALRRERNTEAF
TRBV5-6,few,TRBJ2-7,ASSLLESYEQY
TRBV12-3/TRBV12-4,many,TRBJ1-1,ASARVLGPGTEAF